A selection of T cell receptor beta chains follows, all from one sample in a study of blood T cell repertoires in COVID-19. Method: immunoSEQ multiplex PCR; TCRdb's copy keeps in-frame clones and lacks some. Among over 200,000 clones listed, 80% to 90% were seen once. What was sequenced was PBMCs or T cells enriched from blood (not recorded which). The origin of the receptors is a young woman who had been exposed to COVID-19. CDR3s leave out the opening cysteine and the closing phenylalanine or tryptophan.

v_call | cdr3_aa
TRBV5-1 | ASSLLQETQY
TRBV29-1 | SVVRNTEAF
TRBV6-5 | ASSFRDRGVNTEAF
TRBV10-2 | ASKPGQGSQPQH
TRBV18 | ASSPLGGPDYGYT
TRBV5-1 | ASSLGTSGAMVYEQY
TRBV7-3 | ASSVGPRGGLSYEQY
TRBV6-2/TRBV6-3 | ASSYRTGPFNEQF
TRBV27 | ASSLGLGVVGEQY
TRBV4-2 | ASSRTSGANTGELF
TRBV6-5 | ASRRAHEQY
TRBV12-5 | ASGLVVTVAGGDQPQH
TRBV25-1 | ASTLGSLSGTGELF
TRBV30 | ASRRTATSNYGYT
TRBV28 | ASSLFQGNGNQPQH
TRBV28 | ASSLGGTQH
TRBV27 | ASGKLTGTAEAF
TRBV28 | ASSPPRGLVKQF
TRBV12-5 | ASGDRVSNQPQH
TRBV28 | ASSLAGYEQY
TRBV5-1 | ASSLQGPGELF
TRBV12-5 | ASGASTGSEKLF
TRBV5-6 | ASSLRMFYEQY
TRBV24-1 | ATSDPNQGGPNTGELF
TRBV7-2 | ASSRRGVEQY
TRBV24-1 | ATSERNTGELF
TRBV12-3/TRBV12-4 | ASSPTGDYGYT
TRBV12-3/TRBV12-4 | ASSLGDGRLAF
TRBV3-1/TRBV3-2 | ASSQVLVGSGYNEQF
TRBV6-6 | ASSPPLQGTYEQY
TRBV15 | ATSRDHLLYGYT
TRBV24-1 | ATSDSVSRANGAF
TRBV5-1 | ASKLAGGYNEQF
TRBV10-3 | ANGGTAQNEQF
TRBV3-1/TRBV3-2 | ASSLDNEQF
TRBV9 | ASSVATAGGPADTQY
TRBV3-1/TRBV3-2 | ASMPGHAPGNEQF
TRBV28 | ASRRGTVPYEQY
TRBV5-4 | ASTPSGRAGTGELF
TRBV11-3 | ASSRTDNEQF
TRBV18 | ASSPLGDEQY
TRBV30 | AWSEQGRGHGYT
TRBV7-2 | ASSQYVGGRAVYNEQF
TRBV10-1 | ASKGQSFTEAF
TRBV28 | ASSFGRTEAF
TRBV5-4 | ASSSRTGSVGGYT
TRBV3-1/TRBV3-2 | ASSLYGTEAF
TRBV2 | ASSAQGSYNEQF
TRBV5-5 | ASSPLGQNNSPLH
TRBV9 | ASSVAGASGRAGETQY
TRBV18 | ASSPPNRGEAF
TRBV23-1 | ASSQYGGTGGRQPQH
TRBV5-1 | ASSWTGGIYGYT
TRBV27 | ASSLSAGSPLH